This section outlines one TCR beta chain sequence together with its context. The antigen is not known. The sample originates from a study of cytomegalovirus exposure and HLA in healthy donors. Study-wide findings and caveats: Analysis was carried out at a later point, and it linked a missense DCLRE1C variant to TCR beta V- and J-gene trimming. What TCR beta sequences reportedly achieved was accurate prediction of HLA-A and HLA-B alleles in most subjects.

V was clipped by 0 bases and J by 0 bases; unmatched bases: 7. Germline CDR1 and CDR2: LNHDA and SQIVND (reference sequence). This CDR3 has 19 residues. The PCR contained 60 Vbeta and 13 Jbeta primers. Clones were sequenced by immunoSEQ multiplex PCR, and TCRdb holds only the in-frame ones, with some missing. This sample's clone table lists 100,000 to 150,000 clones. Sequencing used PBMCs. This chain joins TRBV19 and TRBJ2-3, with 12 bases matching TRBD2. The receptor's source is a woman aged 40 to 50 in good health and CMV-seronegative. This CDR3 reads CASSIETSGGFTSTDTQYF. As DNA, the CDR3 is TGTGCCAGTAGTATAGAGACTAGCGGGGGCTTTACTAGCACAGATACGCAGTATTTT.